This entry lists 25 T cell receptor beta chains sequenced from one sample in a study of blood T cell repertoires in COVID-19. Profiling relied on immunoSEQ multiplex PCR, and the TCRdb table lists in-frame clones only, not all of them. Of over 90,000 clones in the sample, about 85% were seen once. Sequencing was performed on peripheral blood. The origin of the receptors is a man in his sixties with acute or convalescent COVID-19.

This clone occurred once. The CDR3 DNA follows: TGCGCCAGCAGCTCATTCAGGGAATCTAACACTGAAGCTTTCTTT. Translation: CASSSFRESNTEAFF. The rearrangement links TRBV5-1 to TRBJ1-1; D is possibly TRBD1 (5 bases). Per germline, CDR1 SGHRS and CDR2 YFSETQ. Trimming took 3 bases from V and 2 from J, leaving 14 bases between them. The CDR3 loop spans 15 amino acids.

The V gene is TRBV18, the J gene TRBJ2-5; D is perhaps TRBD1 (6 bases). The CDR3 extends over 12 amino acids. V was shortened by 6 bases and J by 5 bases, with 10 bases between the two germline ends. CDR1 and CDR2 from the germline V gene are KGHSH and LQKENI. This CDR3 is CASSQGRETQYF. The DNA of the CDR3 is TGTGCCAGCTCTCAGGGGCGCGAGACCCAGTACTTC.

Here the CDR3 DNA reads TGTGCCACCAGTGATATGGGACTAGCGGGGGTTCGCCGCTCTGGGGCCAACGTCCTGACTTTC. Translating gives CATSDMGLAGVRRSGANVLTF. This chain connects TRBV24-1 to TRBJ2-6, with 14 bases that match TRBD2. The CDR3 loop spans 21 amino acids. Trimming removed 3 bases from V and 0 bases from J; junction bases left unmatched: 9. Germline CDR1 and CDR2: KGHDR and SFDVKD.

The V and J genes are TRBV5-5 and TRBJ1-5; 10 nucleotides match TRBD1. Germline loops: CDR1 SGHKS, CDR2 YYEKEE (reference sequence). V gave up 0 bases and J gave up 1 base; unmatched junction bases: 1. The length of the CDR3 is 16 residues. The CDR3 nucleotides read TGTGCCAGCAGCTTGGAGGACAGGGGGAGCAATCAGCCCCAGCATTTT. As protein: CASSLEDRGSNQPQHF.

CDR3 sequence (DNA): TGTGCCAGTAGTACCCAAGGGATCTCGGGGGACACCATATATTTT. Its protein is CASSTQGISGDTIYF. The chain couples TRBV19 to TRBJ1-3; a weak D match, TRBD1 (5 bases). V lost 4 bases, J lost 8 bases, and 18 bases lay in between. The CDR3 extends over 15 amino acids. CDR1 LNHDA and CDR2 SQIVND come from the germline V gene (reference sequence).

This clone was counted only a few times. In DNA form, the CDR3 reads TGCGCCAGCTCGCGGACTACTACGGGGGACATTCAGTACTTC. Protein sequence: CASSRTTTGDIQYF. V and J are TRBV10-1 and TRBJ2-4, with D perhaps matching TRBD2 (6 bases). Germline V lookup: CDR1 WNHNN, CDR2 SYGVQD (reference sequence). The ends were cut back, 8 bases at V and 8 bases at J, with 19 bases in the middle. There are 14 residues in the CDR3.

This rearrangement joins TRBV5-1 to TRBJ2-2, with 9 nucleotides matching TRBD1. Germline loops: CDR1 SGHRS, CDR2 YFSETQ. CDR3 length: 16 amino acids. J was trimmed by 4 bases and V by 2 bases; bases with no gene match: 6. This CDR3 reads CASSLHGTGLTGELFF. CDR3 DNA: TGCGCCAGCAGCTTACACGGGACAGGGCTCACCGGGGAGCTGTTTTTT.

This chain links TRBV7-9 with TRBJ2-7; 12 bases are a match to TRBD2. Germline CDR1 reads SEHNR; CDR2 reads FQNEAQ (reference sequence). Germline trimming cut 6 bases from V and 4 bases from J; bases unmatched to any gene: 4. The CDR3 totals 14 residues. CDR3 bases: TGTGCCAGCAGTCTAGCGGGAGGGTTGTACGAGCAGTACTTC. Protein: CASSLAGGLYEQYF.

This sequence joins TRBV24-1 and TRBJ2-1; D possibly corresponds to TRBD2 (6 bases). The CDR3 loop spans 14 amino acids. Deletions cut 4 bases from V and 7 bases from J, with 13 bases between. CDR1 KGHDR and CDR2 SFDVKD come from the germline V gene. The CDR3 DNA is TGTGCCACCAGTGACCCGGGACTTCGGAATGAGCAGTTCTTC. Protein: CATSDPGLRNEQFF.

The genes are TRBV6-5 and TRBJ2-1; 7 nucleotides match TRBD1. Germline CDR1 MNHEY, CDR2 SVGAGI. The trim removed 6 bases at V and 5 bases at J, leaving 7 bases unmatched. The CDR3 is made up of 14 amino acids. CDR3 protein: CASRQTGYNNEQFF. The CDR3 region has the DNA TGTGCCAGCAGGCAGACAGGGTACAACAATGAGCAGTTCTTC.

The chain joins TRBV4-1 to TRBJ1-2; possible D gene TRBD1, 6 bases. V was cut by 3 bases and J by 8 bases, with 22 bases left in between. CDR1 is MGHRA and CDR2 is YSYEKL in the germline V gene. There are 16 residues in the CDR3. CDR3 protein: CASSQGPGDASRGYTF. CDR3 coding DNA: TGCGCCAGCAGCCAGGGTCCAGGGGATGCTTCTAGGGGCTACACCTTC.

This chain joins TRBV7-2 and TRBJ1-1; D gene uncertain. V was trimmed by 1 base and J by 5 bases, leaving 11 bases between them. Per the germline V gene, CDR1 is SGHTA and CDR2 is FQGNSA. The CDR3 loop spans 14 amino acids. CDR3 nucleotides: TGTGCCAGCAGCTTAGGCCGGGGAGAGACTGAAGCTTTCTTT. Amino acid sequence: CASSLGRGETEAFF.

This clone was detected only a few times. The V and J genes are TRBV27 and TRBJ1-6; 9 bases are shared with TRBD1. This CDR3 comprises 15 residues. Germline V lookup: CDR1 MNHEY, CDR2 SMNVEV (reference sequence). Unmatched junction bases numbered 7, after V lost 5 bases and J lost 8 bases. This chain's CDR3 is CASSPGQGLYSPLHF. The CDR3 bases are TGTGCCAGCAGTCCGGGACAGGGACTTTATTCACCCCTCCACTTT.

CDR3 sequence reads: CASSDGTGGSGRNIQYF. The CDR3, as DNA: TGTGCCAGCAGTGATGGGACAGGGGGCTCAGGGAGAAACATTCAGTACTTC. The J gene is TRBJ2-4, the V gene TRBV6-1; 12 nucleotides align to TRBD1. This CDR3 has 17 amino acids. J lost 6 bases, V lost 3 bases, and 9 bases had no gene match. Germline V gives CDR1 MNHNS, CDR2 SASEGT.

In its sample, this clone was seen once. The chain has TRBV3-1 (or the pseudogene TRBV3-2) and TRBJ2-1, with TRBD1 matching 8 bases. The germline gives CDR1 LGHDT, CDR2 YNNKEL (reference sequence). The CDR3 is 17 amino acids. With V trimmed by 0 bases and J by 5 bases, 9 bases remained unmatched. The CDR3 sequence is CASSQDQETGVHNEQFF. For the CDR3, the DNA is TGTGCCAGCAGCCAAGATCAGGAGACAGGGGTTCACAATGAGCAGTTCTTC.

The chain recombines TRBV19 with TRBJ2-1, with TRBD2 matching over 13 bases. CDR3 length: 15 amino acids. Germline V gene sequence: CDR1 LNHDA, CDR2 SQIVND (reference sequence). The V segment lost 3 bases and the J segment 9 bases; nucleotides outside the gene matches: 5. This CDR3 reads CASSMLLAGGLEQFF. CDR3 bases: TGTGCCAGTAGTATGTTACTAGCGGGAGGGCTTGAGCAGTTCTTC.

This chain links TRBV7-8 with TRBJ2-7; 7 bases line up with TRBD2. The V gene end was trimmed by 5 bases and the J gene end by 2 bases; junction bases not matched to a gene: 9. The CDR3 consists of 15 residues. The germline CDR1 and CDR2 sequences are SGHVS and FQNEAQ. CDR3 loop: CASSLRGGGTYEQYF. CDR3 sequence (DNA): TGTGCCAGCAGCCTCCGGGGCGGGGGAACCTACGAGCAGTACTTC. Together with reference TRBV7-8 and TRBJ2-7, the CDR3 gives the full variable domain: GAGVSQSPRYKVAKRGQDVALRCDPISGHVSLFWYQQALGQGPEFLTYFQNEAQLDKSGLPSDRFFAERPEGSVSTLKIQRTQQEDSAVYLCASSLRGGGTYEQYFGPGTRLTVT.

This chain uses TRBV6-2 or TRBV6-3 with TRBJ1-3; 7 bases fit TRBD1. The V gene's germline CDR1 is MNHEY and CDR2 SVGEGT. This CDR3 comprises 14 residues. The J segment lost 8 bases and the V segment lost 6 bases, leaving 10 bases of the junction unmatched. The CDR3 DNA follows: TGTGCCAGCAGCCCGACAGGGCCCCCGGACACCATATATTTT. As protein: CASSPTGPPDTIYF.

The V and J genes are TRBV7-3 and TRBJ2-2; 9 nucleotides align to TRBD2. This CDR3 has 15 amino acids. The junction had 0 bases not matched to a gene; V was cut back by 3 bases and J by 1 base. In germline, CDR1 is SGHTA, CDR2 FQGTGA. In nucleotides, the CDR3 is TGTGCCAGCAGCTTTAGCGGGAGGAACACCGGGGAGCTGTTTTTT. Its protein is CASSFSGRNTGELFF.

V is TRBV6-6 and J is TRBJ1-2; D not resolved. The CDR3 spans 12 residues. Between the trimmed V and J ends, which lost 7 bases and 5 bases, there was a span of 11 bases. Germline-derived CDR1 and CDR2 are MNHNY and SVGAGI (reference sequence). This CDR3 is CASTRLPYGYTF. CDR3 nucleotide sequence: TGTGCCAGCACGCGCTTGCCGTATGGCTACACCTTC.

The chain recombines TRBV6-9 with TRBJ2-3, with unresolved D. V was clipped by 8 bases and J by 0 bases, with 15 bases between them. Germline lookup yields CDR1 MNHGY and CDR2 SVAAGI. The CDR3 consists of 15 residues. The CDR3 region is CASSRYERSTDTQYF. CDR3 nucleotides: TGTGCCAGCTCCCGGTACGAACGGAGCACAGATACGCAGTATTTT.

J is TRBJ1-6 and V is TRBV2; 8 bases align to TRBD1. V lost 1 base and J lost 6; bases outside the gene matches: 2. Germline CDR1 and CDR2: SNHLY and FYNNEI. The CDR3 has 15 amino acids. CDR3 DNA: TGTGCCAGCAGTGAAGGGACAGGGATTAATTCACCCCTCCACTTT. This translates into CASSEGTGINSPLHF.

The CDR3 protein is CAISLQGAEQFF. The CDR3 nucleotides read TGTGCCATCAGCCTACAGGGCGCTGAGCAGTTCTTC. This chain links TRBV10-3 with TRBJ2-1; possible D gene TRBD1, 6 bases. Trimming left V 6 bases short and J 9 bases short, with 12 bases between. In germline, CDR1 is ENHRY, CDR2 SYGVKD. The CDR3 has 12 amino acids.

The chain carries TRBV5-6 and TRBJ2-7, with 12 bases matching TRBD1. The CDR3 runs 19 residues. The junction had 14 bases not matched to a gene; V was cut back by 2 bases and J by 2 bases. Germline lookup yields CDR1 SGHDT and CDR2 YYEEEE. The CDR3 loop reads CASSFRDRGRRTGAYEQYF. The CDR3 DNA reads as TGTGCCAGCAGCTTTAGGGACAGGGGGCGCAGGACGGGGGCCTACGAGCAGTACTTC. The full variable domain, completed using reference TRBV5-6 and TRBJ2-7, is DAGVTQSPTHLIKTRGQQVTLRCSPKSGHDTVSWYQQALGQGPQFIFQYYEEEERQRGNFPDRFSGHQFPNYSSELNVNALLLGDSALYLCASSFRDRGRRTGAYEQYFGPGTRLTVT.

J is TRBJ1-4 and V is TRBV3-1 (or the pseudogene TRBV3-2); D may be TRBD1 (6 bases). Germline CDR1 LGHDT, CDR2 YNNKEL (reference sequence). The CDR3 runs to 15 residues. Trimming took off 4 bases at V and 7 bases at J, with 16 bases between the two ends. The CDR3 spells CASSLRNSRGEKLFF. The CDR3 DNA follows: TGTGCCAGCAGCCTCCGGAATTCCAGGGGTGAAAAACTGTTTTTT.